The clone carrying this T cell receptor (beta chain) has only one observation. These data originate in a study of radiation and T cells in renal cell carcinoma. The repertoire was sequenced with immunoSEQ multiplex PCR; TCRdb's copy has only in-frame clones and lacks some. Of 140,000 to 150,000 clones detected, around 88% appear once; the ten largest clones hold about a sixth. Time point specified: blood 4 weeks post-SBRT, at nephrectomy. Noted treatment: 15 Gy SBRT to primary tumor, nephrectomy 4 weeks later. Nephrectomy followed 15 Gy stereotactic body radiation by 4 weeks. The sequence came from a woman between 45 and 65 years old with renal cell carcinoma. Specimen: blood, collected from a patient whose treatment included radiotherapy and nephrectomy.

As DNA, the CDR3 is TGTGCCAGCAGCTCGGGACTGAGCACAGATACGCAGTATTTT. Its translation is CASSSGLSTDTQYF. The chain links TRBV7-2 to TRBJ2-3; D perhaps matches TRBD2 (6 bases). Germline V gene lookup returns CDR1 SGHTA and CDR2 FQGNSA. The CDR3 length is 14 residues. V was cut by 4 bases and J by 0 bases, with 8 bases left in between.